The clone carrying this TCR beta chain occurred many times. What it binds is unknown. These data originate in a study of early T cells in non-severe SARS-CoV-2 infection. Looking at the study overall: Unpaired chains resulted from sequencing bulk RNA of unsorted whole blood.

The V and J ends lost 8 bases and 2 bases respectively, with 10 bases between them. CDR1 MNHEY and CDR2 SVGEGT come from the germline V gene. The CDR3 is 12 residues long. General study points: Using VDJdb, the matching emphasized anti-spike CD8 responses while missing private and CD4 specificities.

cDNA molecules, individually, were tagged with unique molecular identifiers. TCRdb used MiXCR to reprocess the 5' RACE reads, holding one entry per CDR3 protein. Among around 50,000 distinct CDR3 sequences listed, more than 9% were seen once. The specimen sequenced was whole blood. The clonotype comes from an adult who was a healthcare worker with PCR-confirmed SARS-CoV-2 infection or an uninfected control (not recorded which). V and J are TRBV6-2 or TRBV6-3 and TRBJ2-7; D gene ambiguous. The DNA for the CDR3 is TGTGCCAGCGAAGGCCAAACCTACGAGCAGTACTTC. Translating gives CASEGQTYEQYF.